The clone carrying this T cell receptor beta chain was recorded many times. Its antigen is as yet unknown. As for time point: persistent/refractory GD, antithyroid drugs over 5 years with positive TRAb. Following extraction of RNA from PBMCs, that RNA was used to make the TCR library. The source of the patients was an endocrinology department in Xi'an, China. The CDR3 is 14 amino acids. CDR1 is DFQATT, CDR2 SNEGSKA, per germline (reference sequence). V lost 7 bases and J lost 0, with 13 bases in between. The sample originates from a study of regulatory T cells in long-lasting Graves disease. Findings and limits, study-wide: When disease was persistent, TRBV28, TRBJ1-2 and TRBJ2-5 were the favored segments. With 2,500 to 3,500 shared public clonotypes, persistent patients exceeded new patients, who shared 966. Tissue studied was limited to peripheral blood, excluding thyroid tissue.

In building TCR beta libraries, iRepertoire HTBI primers were used together with Arm-PCR of CDR3 regions. TCRdb reprocessed the multiplex PCR reads via MiXCR and lists one record per CDR3 protein. The table includes a few hundred thousand distinct CDR3 sequences, roughly 25% detected once. This TCR derives from a woman aged 35 to 49 with Graves disease. The chain links TRBV20-1 to TRBJ1-3; D is possibly TRBD1 (5 bases). The specimen was peripheral blood mononuclear cells (PBMCs), collected when the disease was refractory, from a patient treated with antithyroid drugs. Written as DNA, the CDR3 is TGCAGTGTGTCCGGGGCCCACTCTGGAAACACCATATATTTT. Protein: CSVSGAHSGNTIYF.